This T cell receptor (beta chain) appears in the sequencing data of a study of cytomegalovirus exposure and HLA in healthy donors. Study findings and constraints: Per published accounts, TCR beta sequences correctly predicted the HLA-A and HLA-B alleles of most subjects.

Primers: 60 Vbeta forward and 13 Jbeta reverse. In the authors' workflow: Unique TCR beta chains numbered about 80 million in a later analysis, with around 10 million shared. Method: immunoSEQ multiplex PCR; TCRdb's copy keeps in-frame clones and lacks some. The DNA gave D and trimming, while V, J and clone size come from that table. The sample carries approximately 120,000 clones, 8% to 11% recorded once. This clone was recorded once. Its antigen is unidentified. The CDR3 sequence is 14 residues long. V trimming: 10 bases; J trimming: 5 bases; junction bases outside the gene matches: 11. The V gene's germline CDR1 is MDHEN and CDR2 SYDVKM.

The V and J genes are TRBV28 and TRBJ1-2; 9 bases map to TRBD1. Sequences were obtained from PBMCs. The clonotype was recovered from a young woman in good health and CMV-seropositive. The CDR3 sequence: CAIHPGTGYYGYTF. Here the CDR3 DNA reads TGTGCCATCCATCCCGGGACAGGGTATTATGGCTACACCTTC.